A selection of T cell receptor beta chains follows, all from one sample in a study of blood T cell repertoires in COVID-19. Sequenced by immunoSEQ multiplex PCR; TCRdb stores in-frame clones only, minus some. This repertoire shows 200,000 to 250,000 clones, 75% to 90% found once; its top ten account for 0.87%. The material sequenced was PBMCs or T cells enriched from blood (not recorded which). Receptor source: a man aged 45-65 years who had been exposed to COVID-19. The CDR3 runs from the conserved cysteine through the conserved F or W. Size is omitted from some rows. Given values are once, few, many or a class for expanded clones.

size | J | V | CDR3
once | TRBJ1-1 | TRBV27 | CASSLSRGNTEAFF
once | TRBJ1-2 | TRBV29-1 | CSVLGAWGQAYGYTF
NA | TRBJ2-1 | TRBV7-3 | CASSPGWHNEQFF
NA | TRBJ1-1 | TRBV19 | CASMSAGASNTEAFF
NA | TRBJ1-6 | TRBV7-7 | CASSTWPLHF
NA | TRBJ1-2 | TRBV28 | CASSSPGWLADGYTF
NA | TRBJ2-1 | TRBV4-1 | CASSQGPSGQRPNEQFF
NA | TRBJ2-6 | TRBV19 | CASSPRGGLWGANVLTF
NA | TRBJ2-3 | TRBV7-8 | CASSSLAGGTDTQYF
once | TRBJ1-5 | TRBV2 | CASRSGQGAGKPQHF
NA | TRBJ1-1 | TRBV6-1 | CASSERGSNPAEAFF
few | TRBJ2-5 | TRBV19 | CASSIQGTVETQYF
NA | TRBJ2-3 | TRBV5-4 | CASSSGTSGRRDTQYF
NA | TRBJ1-2 | TRBV5-1 | CASSLLPDRNYGYTF
once | TRBJ2-3 | TRBV29-1 | CSATGGQGATDTQYF
NA | TRBJ1-4 | TRBV6-5 | CASRYTGTGGDEKLFF
NA | TRBJ1-5 | TRBV28 | CASSWLNQPQHF
NA | TRBJ1-1 | TRBV2 | CASSLTGHTEAFF